This T cell receptor beta chain emerged from a study of blood T cells in healthy people across ages. Study background: With template switching, about one barcoded beta molecule was captured per two T cells. Points from the study as a whole: Per million T cells, TCR beta diversity dropped roughly linearly as age increased.

In terms of origin and age, donors were healthy Caucasian individuals from Russia aged roughly 6 to 90. Primed by a sample-barcoded 5' primer and a J-beta primer mix, a second PCR proceeded for about 7 to 11 cycles. CDR3-containing paired-end reads numbering at least 2.5 million came from each sample. Each CDR3 protein is one row after TCRdb ran MiXCR on the 5' RACE reads. This table has some 1.4 million distinct CDR3 sequences, approximately 38% appearing once. Concerning this clonotype itself: Its target is unknown.

The CDR3 totals 12 residues. The sample taken for sequencing was blood. The receptor was derived from a woman younger than 30 in good health. J is TRBJ2-4 and V is TRBV12-3 or TRBV12-4, with 9 bases fitting TRBD1. The J call may be incorrect, as the DNA end agrees better with TRBJ2-7. The CDR3 sequence: CATGTGLNEQYF. The CDR3 bases are TGTGCCACTGGGACAGGGTTAAACGAGCAGTACTTC.